A single sample gave rise to the 23 T cell receptor beta chains below, sequenced in a study of identical twins. TCRdb re-called the 5' RACE reads through MiXCR, storing one row per CDR3 protein. The sample has fewer than 900,000 distinct CDR3 sequences; 21% are singletons. The same sample was also studied in work on T cells expressing NK-cell markers.

The material sequenced was PBMCs. Source of these receptors: a woman younger than 30 in good health.

The chain uses TRBV20-1 and TRBJ2-5, with 8 bases fitting TRBD2. The germline V gene has CDR1 DFQATT and CDR2 SNEGSKA (reference sequence). With 5 bases clipped from V and 5 bases from J, the junction kept 10 bases outside the gene matches. The CDR3 length is 14 residues. The CDR3 bases are TGCAGTGCTCGCCTCCGGGGGGGCGGTGAGACCCAGTACTTC. Protein product: CSARLRGGGETQYF.

The CDR3 DNA sequence: TGTGCCAGCAGCTTAGCGTTAGGTGGGTTCGATGAGCAGTTCTTC. It is translated as CASSLALGGFDEQFF. The genes are TRBV7-9 and TRBJ2-1; D is ambiguous. This CDR3 contains 15 residues. Germline V CDR1 and CDR2: SEHNR, FQNEAQ (reference sequence). Trimming removed 0 bases at V and 8 bases at J, with 14 bases between.

V gene TRBV12-3 or TRBV12-4 combines with J gene TRBJ1-4; D is ambiguous. There are 12 residues in the CDR3. V lost 6 bases, J lost 6 bases, and 8 bases lay in between. The DNA of the CDR3 is TGTGCCAGCAGGGGGTGGGATGAAAAACTGTTTTTT. Amino acid sequence: CASRGWDEKLFF.

Only a few counts were recorded for this clonotype. V gene TRBV9 combines with J gene TRBJ2-3; 16 bases are shared with TRBD2. Germline loops: CDR1 SGDLS, CDR2 YYNGEE. The CDR3 is made up of 16 amino acids. The V gene end was trimmed by 3 bases and the J gene end by 12 bases; junction bases not matched to a gene: 10. The CDR3 protein is CASSEGTSGRAVLQYF. The CDR3 DNA reads as TGTGCCAGCAGCGAAGGGACTAGCGGGAGGGCGGTTCTTCAGTATTTT.

This clonotype came up a few times. The chain uses TRBV20-1 and TRBJ2-3, with TRBD2 matching 12 bases. Losses at the gene ends were 0 bases for V and 3 bases for J; bases not matched to a gene: 13. The CDR3 contains 19 residues. Germline V gene data show CDR1 as DFQATT and CDR2 as SNEGSKA (reference sequence). CDR3 in DNA: TGCAGTGCTAGAGATCTGGCTAGCGGGGGGGCTGTGGGTACAGATACGCAGTATTTT. Its translation: CSARDLASGGAVGTDTQYF.

This clonotype was observed at least ten times. The chain links TRBV20-1 to TRBJ1-3; D remains unclear. The CDR3 length is 12 residues. V dropped 0 bases and J dropped 4 bases, with 4 bases sitting between them. Germline-derived CDR1 and CDR2 are DFQATT and SNEGSKA (reference sequence). Written as DNA, the CDR3 is TGCAGTGCTAGAGACGACGGAAACACCATATATTTT. This codes for CSARDDGNTIYF.

This clonotype was recorded a few times. This chain joins TRBV24-1 and TRBJ2-1, with 11 bases identical to TRBD1. The CDR3 loop spans 15 amino acids. Per germline, CDR1 KGHDR and CDR2 SFDVKD. The V and J ends lost 3 bases and 5 bases, in that order; junction bases with no gene match: 2. CDR3 nucleotides: TGTGCCACCAGTGATGCGGGACAGGGGGACAATGAGCAGTTCTTC. It codes for CATSDAGQGDNEQFF.

This clonotype was seen at least ten times. The rearrangement joins TRBV6-5 to TRBJ2-1; a possible D gene is TRBD2 (6 bases). CDR1 and CDR2 (germline): MNHEY, SVGAGI. The CDR3 covers 16 residues. V lost 0 bases and J 2 bases, leaving 11 bases between the germline ends. In DNA form, the CDR3 reads TGTGCCAGCAGTTACTCAGGAGGGGTTGCCTACAATGAGCAGTTCTTC. Translation gives CASSYSGGVAYNEQFF.

This clonotype was detected a few times. V and J are TRBV20-1 and TRBJ1-6; TRBD1 might be the D (5 bases). Deletions cut 0 bases from V and 4 bases from J, with 16 bases between. The germline V gene encodes CDR1 DFQATT and CDR2 SNEGSKA (reference sequence). There are 17 residues in the CDR3. CDR3 bases: TGCAGTGCTAGAGATACCCGGGGTCAGGGTTATAATTCACCCCTCCACTTT. Translated: CSARDTRGQGYNSPLHF.

The chain employs TRBV25-1 and TRBJ2-2; D gene uncertain. V dropped 5 bases and J dropped 4 bases, with 11 bases sitting between them. The CDR3 is 14 amino acids. Germline V gives CDR1 MGHDK, CDR2 SYGVNS. The CDR3 nucleotides read TGTGCCAGCAGTTCCCGGGCCACCACCGGGGAGCTGTTTTTT. It specifies CASSSRATTGELFF.

This clonotype was counted a single time. The chain employs TRBV6-1 and TRBJ1-2; D remains unclear. The CDR3 covers 13 residues. Trimming took off 4 bases at V and 3 bases at J, with 9 bases between the two ends. Germline V gene data show CDR1 as MNHNS and CDR2 as SASEGT. DNA of the CDR3: TGTGCCAGCAGTGGGCGGACCGACTATGGCTACACCTTC. It is translated as CASSGRTDYGYTF.

The sample holds a few counts of this clonotype. The CDR3 spells CSVATDTQYF. The CDR3 DNA reads as TGCAGCGTTGCAACAGATACGCAGTATTTT. The chain couples TRBV29-1 to TRBJ2-3; no reliable D call. Trimming removed 4 bases at V and 3 bases at J, with 2 bases between. Germline CDR1 is SQVTM and CDR2 is ANQGSEA. This CDR3 has 10 residues.

J is TRBJ2-7 and V is TRBV12-3 or TRBV12-4; tentatively, D is TRBD2 (6 bases). There are 15 residues in the CDR3. V lost 4 bases and J 6 bases, leaving 19 bases between the germline ends. The CDR3 DNA sequence: TGTGCCAGCAGTTCGACTAGTTCGGGGACGGGCGAGCAGTACTTC. Amino acids: CASSSTSSGTGEQYF.

This clonotype turned up a few times. V is TRBV20-1 and J is TRBJ2-3; D may be TRBD1 or TRBD2 (5 bases each). CDR3 length: 13 residues. Germline V lookup: CDR1 DFQATT, CDR2 SNEGSKA (reference sequence). Trimming took off 7 bases at V and 2 bases at J, with 13 bases between the two ends. Here the CDR3 reads CSVRGPYTDTQYF. CDR3 bases: TGCAGTGTCCGGGGACCTTACACAGATACGCAGTATTTT.

This clonotype has more than one count but fewer than ten. V usage is TRBV7-2 and J usage is TRBJ2-1, with 10 bases lining up with TRBD2. From germline, CDR1 is SGHTA and CDR2 FQGNSA. J was trimmed by 7 bases and V by 5 bases; bases with no gene match: 8. This CDR3 is 15 amino acids long. CDR3 coding DNA: TGTGCCAGCAGCGCGCTAGCGGGAGTCTGGAATGAGCAGTTCTTC. As protein: CASSALAGVWNEQFF.

This chain uses TRBV29-1 with TRBJ2-7, with D unclear. Germline CDR1 and CDR2: SQVTM and ANQGSEA. The germline V and J ends were trimmed by 0 bases and 5 bases, with 8 bases remaining between them. The CDR3 is made up of 12 amino acids. CDR3 nucleotide sequence: TGCAGCGTTGAAGAGGCCAAGGACGAGCAGTACTTC. As protein: CSVEEAKDEQYF.

The chain is built from TRBV5-1 and TRBJ1-1; D remains unclear. This CDR3 comprises 14 residues. With 4 bases removed from V and 7 bases from J, the gap between germline ends came to 17 bases. Germline V gene data show CDR1 as SGHRS and CDR2 as YFSETQ. The CDR3 nucleotides read TGCGCCAGCAGCCTGGGAAATGGGCGAAGTGAAGCTTTCTTT. As protein: CASSLGNGRSEAFF.

The gene calls are TRBV20-1 and TRBJ1-5, with no clear D. This CDR3 comprises 14 residues. The V end was cut by 0 bases, the J end by 6 bases, with 12 bases between. CDR1 and CDR2 from the germline V gene are DFQATT and SNEGSKA (reference sequence). The DNA for the CDR3 is TGCAGTGCTAGAGATGGGAAGGGTGGTCAGCCCCAGCATTTT. Encoded protein: CSARDGKGGQPQHF.

This chain uses TRBV6-2 or TRBV6-3 with TRBJ2-7, with D hard to call. The CDR3 contains 13 residues. Trimming took 2 bases from V and 6 from J, leaving 11 bases between them. Germline CDR1 reads MNHEY; CDR2 reads SVGEGT. CDR3 coding DNA: TGTGCCAGCAGTTACATCCTACGGATCGAGCAGTACTTC. Protein: CASSYILRIEQYF.

This chain uses TRBV12-3 or TRBV12-4 with TRBJ2-1; 9 nucleotides agree with TRBD2. The CDR3 totals 16 residues. J lost 0 bases, V lost 3 bases, and 3 bases had no gene match. Written as DNA, the CDR3 is TGTGCCAGCAGTTTTGGGACTAGCCTCTCCTACAATGAGCAGTTCTTC. It encodes CASSFGTSLSYNEQFF.

The rearrangement joins TRBV12-3 or TRBV12-4 to TRBJ2-1; D possibly corresponds to TRBD1 (5 bases). V was cut by 5 bases and J by 2 bases, with 13 bases left in between. There are 15 residues in the CDR3. CDR3 nucleotides: TGTGCCAGCAGTCCAGGGCCGCCCCCCTACAATGAGCAGTTCTTC. Translating gives CASSPGPPPYNEQFF.

This clonotype was found a few times. For the CDR3, the DNA is TGTGCCAGCGGGGACGGAGGAAATCAGCCCCAGCATTTT. Its protein product is CASGDGGNQPQHF. The rearrangement uses TRBV7-6 and TRBJ1-5; D may be TRBD1 (5 bases). The germline V gene has CDR1 SGHVS and CDR2 FNYEAQ. The CDR3 totals 13 residues. Trimming pared 8 bases from V and 4 bases from J, leaving 12 bases between.

In this sample, this clonotype turned up a few times. The V gene is TRBV27, the J gene TRBJ2-7; tentative D call: TRBD1 (6 bases). V gave up 5 bases and J gave up 2 bases, with 13 bases separating them. CDR3 length: 14 residues. CDR1 and CDR2 (germline): MNHEY, SMNVEV (reference sequence). The CDR3 loop reads CASSDRGTTYEQYF. The CDR3 nucleotides are TGTGCCAGCAGTGACCGTGGGACAACCTACGAGCAGTACTTC.